This TCR beta chain was sequenced in a study of blood T cell repertoires in COVID-19 (dated by TCRdb to the early 2020s). Context from the whole study: Collaborator samples came from the United States, Italy and Spain and covered acute and convalescent phases of COVID-19. Subjects who had been exposed to COVID-19, were actively infected with it, or had recovered from it provided the deeply sampled blood TCRbeta repertoires that made up the dataset. The repertoires were made available in a free public database intended to serve as a resource for research on the immune response to SARS-CoV-2. The sample metadata nearly always contained a de-identified subject ID, COVID-19 status, age in years and sex. The samples were drawn from two sources: the first 160 participants of the ongoing ImmuneRACE study, and approximately 1,300 subjects contributed by 6 global collaborators. Where available, HLA class I and class II types were taken from metadata supplied by the sample provider and were not determined by assay-based typing. The prospective study material was composed of cDNA or gDNA derived from T cells, B-cell-depleted T cells, or PBMCs. On the study overall, not on this receptor specifically: The amount of clinical and demographic metadata varied by source and participant and was provided uncurated.

TCRbeta CDR3 regions were amplified from genomic DNA by means of the immunoSEQ Assay, a bias-controlled multiplex PCR. As for the authors' bioinformatics: Nucleated cell counts per sample were estimated from amplification of reference gene primers within the assay. To quantify the absolute abundance of each unique TCRbeta CDR3 rearrangement, sequence reads were collapsed and filtered. For each sample, productive Simpson clonality was calculated as the square root of Simpson's diversity index across productive rearrangements. Here the immuneACCESS table is served through TCRdb, limited to in-frame sequences with V and J called. Missing clones are a known gap in these copies; in checked studies unresolved V genes cover under half, and the rest lacks a known reason. Clone size and the V and J calls come from that table; the DNA yielded D and trimming. The sample includes tens of thousands of clones, with about nine tenths observed a single time. Clones ranked in the top ten supply roughly 6.2% of the sample.

Collaborating institutions collected whole blood in K2EDTA tubes following their own protocols. For TCRbeta analysis, collaborators shipped samples as frozen whole blood, isolated PBMCs, or DNA extracted from either of those sample types. Comment on this clone: What this receptor recognizes is not known. No much larger clone is present one base from it, and per-base qualities are unavailable.

The CDR3 measures 15 amino acids from cysteine to phenylalanine. Only the CDR3 DNA stays, 45 bases, in frame from base 1. V is cut by 3 bases and J by 0 bases, and the space between the germline ends is 11 bases. In the germline V gene, CDR1 corresponds to KGHSH and CDR2 to LQKENI. The source is a man aged 35 to 55 with acute or convalescent COVID-19. Recombination joined TRBV18 with TRBJ1-1; a tentative D match to TRBD1 spans 5 bases. The sample comprised peripheral blood. The DNA reads as follows: TGTGCCAGCTCACCCCGGGGGGACTTGAACACTGAAGCTTTCTTT. This encodes CASSPRGDLNTEAFF.